A selection of T cell receptor beta chains follows, all from one sample in a study of shared clonotypes between healthy human individuals. Data came from immunoSEQ multiplex PCR; TCRdb stores just in-frame clones and leaves some out. The table shows about 1.9 million clones, with around 93% occurring only once. Sequencing was performed on naive CD8+ T cells from PBMCs. The receptors shown here come from a young man in good health. Some clones in this sample may be carry-over from other donors' samples. Each CDR3 is given with its conserved first and last residue. The order of the fields is V gene, J gene, clone size, CDR3 protein. Part of the rows lack a size; the others show once, few, many or a class for expanded clones.

v_gene: TRBV7-9; j_gene: TRBJ2-3; abundance: NA; CDR3aa: CASSLYGGTDTQYF
v_gene: TRBV2; j_gene: TRBJ2-7; abundance: NA; CDR3aa: CASKDGSKYEQYF
v_gene: TRBV6-1; j_gene: TRBJ2-3; abundance: NA; CDR3aa: CASSEPPSGSTDTQYF
v_gene: TRBV18; j_gene: TRBJ1-1; abundance: NA; CDR3aa: CASSPPVVKGRIMNTEAFF
v_gene: TRBV9; j_gene: TRBJ2-7; abundance: few; CDR3aa: CASSVAWRGAGEQYF
v_gene: TRBV2; j_gene: TRBJ1-2; abundance: NA; CDR3aa: CASSAGQTFYGYTF
v_gene: TRBV28; j_gene: TRBJ2-2; abundance: NA; CDR3aa: CASSFRAFGDTGELFF
v_gene: TRBV7-2; j_gene: TRBJ2-3; abundance: NA; CDR3aa: CASSFPIGGTTDTQYF
v_gene: TRBV27; j_gene: TRBJ1-2; abundance: NA; CDR3aa: CASTLTGGNYGYTF
v_gene: TRBV2; j_gene: TRBJ2-5; abundance: NA; CDR3aa: CASSTGGEGIQETQYF
v_gene: TRBV9; j_gene: TRBJ1-4; abundance: NA; CDR3aa: CASSFSPDRGREKLFF
v_gene: TRBV4-3; j_gene: TRBJ1-1; abundance: NA; CDR3aa: CASSPGLKTEAFF
v_gene: TRBV7-3; j_gene: TRBJ1-2; abundance: NA; CDR3aa: CASSTGTVLYGYTF
v_gene: TRBV6-6; j_gene: TRBJ2-1; abundance: NA; CDR3aa: CASRLIAGGSYNEQFF
v_gene: TRBV29-1; j_gene: TRBJ2-2; abundance: NA; CDR3aa: CSALTSGSNTGELFF
v_gene: TRBV2; j_gene: TRBJ1-5; abundance: NA; CDR3aa: CASSESQNQPQHF
v_gene: TRBV23-1; j_gene: TRBJ2-1; abundance: NA; CDR3aa: CASSLRRSSYNEQFF
v_gene: TRBV5-6; j_gene: TRBJ2-7; abundance: once; CDR3aa: CASSFRKEQYF
v_gene: TRBV7-9; j_gene: TRBJ2-7; abundance: NA; CDR3aa: CASSLGRGIYEQYF
v_gene: TRBV7-9; j_gene: TRBJ1-1; abundance: few; CDR3aa: CASSARTGEDTEAFF
v_gene: TRBV5-6; j_gene: TRBJ2-3; abundance: NA; CDR3aa: CASRPLAGATDTQYF
v_gene: TRBV29-1; j_gene: TRBJ2-5; abundance: NA; CDR3aa: CSGRLAAQETQYF
v_gene: TRBV5-6; j_gene: TRBJ1-5; abundance: NA; CDR3aa: CASSPGGHQPQHF
v_gene: TRBV29-1; j_gene: TRBJ2-7; abundance: NA; CDR3aa: CSVEDGLAEGYEQYF
v_gene: TRBV7-9; j_gene: TRBJ2-3; abundance: NA; CDR3aa: CASSPAPNTDTQYF
v_gene: TRBV7-8; j_gene: TRBJ1-4; abundance: NA; CDR3aa: CASGPGVSGNEKLFF
v_gene: TRBV11-2; j_gene: TRBJ2-2; abundance: NA; CDR3aa: CASSPGGLGELFF
v_gene: TRBV18; j_gene: TRBJ2-7; abundance: NA; CDR3aa: CASSPDRVEQYF
v_gene: TRBV19; j_gene: TRBJ1-4; abundance: NA; CDR3aa: CASTPLGQGNEKLFF
v_gene: TRBV19; j_gene: TRBJ2-7; abundance: NA; CDR3aa: CASSIVSALRGEQYF
v_gene: TRBV19; j_gene: TRBJ2-7; abundance: few; CDR3aa: CASSPGTGAYEQYF
v_gene: TRBV6-6; j_gene: TRBJ2-5; abundance: NA; CDR3aa: CASSYIGHQETQYF
v_gene: TRBV7-9; j_gene: TRBJ1-1; abundance: NA; CDR3aa: CASSLYEGNTEAFF
v_gene: TRBV29-1; j_gene: TRBJ2-1; abundance: NA; CDR3aa: CVITYNEQFF
v_gene: TRBV19; j_gene: TRBJ2-6; abundance: NA; CDR3aa: CASSHGRGGGANVLTF
v_gene: TRBV9; j_gene: TRBJ2-7; abundance: NA; CDR3aa: CASSVMTSGLPYEQYF
v_gene: TRBV4-3; j_gene: TRBJ1-1; abundance: NA; CDR3aa: CASSQEWDTEAFF